This T cell receptor (beta chain) emerged from a study of shared clonotypes between healthy human individuals. Remarks on this clone: Its antigen remains unidentified.

Data came from immunoSEQ multiplex PCR; TCRdb stores just in-frame clones and leaves some out. The top ten hold 0.1% to 0.15% of the sample, which has some 2 million clones, around 95% seen once. This CDR3 spans 11 amino acids. The V and J ends lost 6 bases and 6 bases respectively, with 9 bases between them. The germline gives CDR1 SNHLY, CDR2 FYNNEI. General observations from the study: Sampling included only blood; tissue repertoires likely differ.

The chain carries TRBV2 and TRBJ2-7; D not resolved. This receptor was identified in a young man in good health. The sequencing sample was made of naive CD4+ T cells sorted from blood. Regarding subset: CD45RA+ positively selected. The CDR3 loop reads CASRRWAEQYF. The CDR3 bases are TGTGCCAGCAGACGGTGGGCCGAGCAGTACTTC. The full variable domain, completed using reference TRBV2 and TRBJ2-7, is EPEVTQTPSHQVTQMGQEVILRCVPISNHLYFYWYRQILGQKVEFLVSFYNNEISEKSEIFDDQFSVERPDGSNFTLKIRSTKLEDSAMYFCASRRWAEQYFGPGTRLTVT.